This is a list of T cell receptor beta chains from one sample in a study of CD8 T cells in ankylosing spondylitis. Via MiXCR, TCRdb re-called the 5' RACE reads, giving one row per CDR3 protein. This sample has roughly 230,000 distinct CDR3 sequences, with under 20% found just once. The source material was blood, either unsorted or a sorted T cell fraction (not recorded which). These receptors were taken from a male donor with ankylosing spondylitis or in good health (not recorded which). The CDR3 runs from the conserved cysteine through the conserved F or W. D genes are given only for firm matches. Size is omitted from some rows. Given values are once, few, many or a class for expanded clones.

CDR3 length: 13; J gene: TRBJ1-1; V gene: TRBV2; D gene: NA; clone size: NA; CDR3 DNA: TGTGCCAGCAGTGAAGTTGGGGGGACTGAAGCTTTCTTT; CDR3 protein: CASSEVGGTEAFF
CDR3 length: 16; J gene: TRBJ2-7; V gene: TRBV4-2; D gene: TRBD2; clone size: NA; CDR3 DNA: TGTGCCAGCAGCCAAGCGTCCACTAGCGGGACCTACGAGCAGTACTTC; CDR3 protein: CASSQASTSGTYEQYF
CDR3 length: 15; J gene: TRBJ1-4; V gene: TRBV6-1; D gene: NA; clone size: few; CDR3 DNA: TGTGCCAGCAGACCCTGGGTCACAGAGGATGAAAAACTGTTTTTT; CDR3 protein: CASRPWVTEDEKLFF
CDR3 length: 15; J gene: TRBJ2-3; V gene: TRBV4-3; D gene: NA; clone size: NA; CDR3 DNA: TGCGCCAGCAGCCAAGATAGTGCGAGCACAGATACGCAGTATTTT; CDR3 protein: CASSQDSASTDTQYF
CDR3 length: 15; J gene: TRBJ1-4; V gene: TRBV29-1; D gene: TRBD1; clone size: NA; CDR3 DNA: TGCAGCGTTGTCGACAGGGGGCTCACTAATGAAAAACTGTTTTTT; CDR3 protein: CSVVDRGLTNEKLFF
CDR3 length: 14; J gene: TRBJ2-1; V gene: TRBV5-6; D gene: NA; clone size: NA; CDR3 DNA: TGTGCCAGCAGCTTTGGCAGGAGAGCATATGAGCAGTTCTTC; CDR3 protein: CASSFGRRAYEQFF
CDR3 length: 14; J gene: TRBJ2-7; V gene: TRBV4-1; D gene: NA; clone size: many; CDR3 DNA: TGCGCCAGCAGCCAAGTTACAGGTTCTGACGAGCAGTACTTC; CDR3 protein: CASSQVTGSDEQYF
CDR3 length: 12; J gene: TRBJ2-7; V gene: TRBV29-1; D gene: NA; clone size: many; CDR3 DNA: TGCAGCGTTGTGGGCAGCTCCTACGAGCAGTACTTC; CDR3 protein: CSVVGSSYEQYF
CDR3 length: 14; J gene: TRBJ1-3; V gene: TRBV29-1; D gene: TRBD1; clone size: NA; CDR3 DNA: TGCAGCGTCCGGGACAGGGGGCTTCTGAACACCATATATTTT; CDR3 protein: CSVRDRGLLNTIYF
CDR3 length: 13; J gene: TRBJ2-2; V gene: TRBV12-3/TRBV12-4; D gene: NA; clone size: few; CDR3 DNA: TGTGCCAGCATCGCCAAGAACACCGGGGAGCTGTTTTTT; CDR3 protein: CASIAKNTGELFF
CDR3 length: 16; J gene: TRBJ2-5; V gene: TRBV6-1; D gene: NA; clone size: NA; CDR3 DNA: TGTGCCAGCAGTCCAACTGGGTACGGGCTCCAAGAGACCCAGTACTTC; CDR3 protein: CASSPTGYGLQETQYF
CDR3 length: 14; J gene: TRBJ1-1; V gene: TRBV5-1; D gene: NA; clone size: NA; CDR3 DNA: TGCGCCAGCAGCTTCAGGGGCATGAACACTGAAGCTTTCTTT; CDR3 protein: CASSFRGMNTEAFF
CDR3 length: 12; J gene: TRBJ2-7; V gene: TRBV12-3/TRBV12-4; D gene: NA; clone size: NA; CDR3 DNA: TGTGCCAGCAGCCCAACCTCTCACGAGCAGTACTTC; CDR3 protein: CASSPTSHEQYF
CDR3 length: 17; J gene: TRBJ1-6; V gene: TRBV4-1; D gene: NA; clone size: many; CDR3 DNA: TGCGCCAGCAGCCTTGGAGCAGAGGGGGTGTGGTATTCACCCCTCCACTTT; CDR3 protein: CASSLGAEGVWYSPLHF
CDR3 length: 15; J gene: TRBJ2-7; V gene: TRBV6-2/TRBV6-3; D gene: NA; clone size: NA; CDR3 DNA: TGTGCCAGCAGGGCCTGGGCGGGAAACTCCTACGAGCAGTACTTC; CDR3 protein: CASRAWAGNSYEQYF
CDR3 length: 13; J gene: TRBJ2-7; V gene: TRBV7-9; D gene: NA; clone size: NA; CDR3 DNA: TGTGCCAGCAGCTCAAGGAGCGACTACGAGCAGTACTTC; CDR3 protein: CASSSRSDYEQYF
CDR3 length: 12; J gene: TRBJ2-6; V gene: TRBV6-5; D gene: NA; clone size: few; CDR3 DNA: TGTGCCAGCAGTTACTCGAGAAAGAAAGGGGCTTTC; CDR3 protein: CASSYSRKKGAF
CDR3 length: 15; J gene: TRBJ1-5; V gene: TRBV6-2/TRBV6-3; D gene: TRBD1; clone size: NA; CDR3 DNA: TGTGCCAGCAACGGACAGGGGGTTAGCAATCAGCCCCAGCATTTT; CDR3 protein: CASNGQGVSNQPQHF
CDR3 length: 8; J gene: TRBJ2-3; V gene: TRBV21-1; D gene: NA; clone size: few; CDR3 DNA: TGTGCCAGCAGCACAGGGCCTTTT; CDR3 protein: CASSTGPF
CDR3 length: 14; J gene: TRBJ2-1; V gene: TRBV20-1; D gene: NA; clone size: many; CDR3 DNA: TGCAGTGCTCATGACGAAAGCTCCTACAATGAGCAGTTCTTC; CDR3 protein: CSAHDESSYNEQFF
CDR3 length: 15; J gene: TRBJ2-2; V gene: TRBV9; D gene: TRBD2; clone size: many; CDR3 DNA: TGTGCCAGCAGCGTCTCTAGCGGATACACCGGGGAGCTGTTTTTT; CDR3 protein: CASSVSSGYTGELFF
CDR3 length: 11; J gene: TRBJ2-3; V gene: TRBV12-3/TRBV12-4; D gene: TRBD1; clone size: few; CDR3 DNA: TGTGCCAGCAGTCCCGGGACAGGGCTGTATTTT; CDR3 protein: CASSPGTGLYF
CDR3 length: 16; J gene: TRBJ2-1; V gene: TRBV4-3; D gene: NA; clone size: few; CDR3 DNA: TGCGCCAGCAGCCAAGATTTGCATGCGGGGAAGGGTGAGCAGTTCTTC; CDR3 protein: CASSQDLHAGKGEQFF
CDR3 length: 13; J gene: TRBJ2-1; V gene: TRBV29-1; D gene: NA; clone size: medium-sized; CDR3 DNA: TGCAGCGGGCACGGAGAAGATTCCGATGAGCAGTTCTTC; CDR3 protein: CSGHGEDSDEQFF
CDR3 length: 15; J gene: TRBJ1-1; V gene: TRBV7-9; D gene: NA; clone size: NA; CDR3 DNA: TGTGCCAGCAGCCTCACCGGACTCATGAACACTGAAGCTTTCTTT; CDR3 protein: CASSLTGLMNTEAFF
CDR3 length: 16; J gene: TRBJ2-3; V gene: TRBV12-3/TRBV12-4; D gene: TRBD2; clone size: NA; CDR3 DNA: TGTGCCAGCACCGCCCTCGGGACTAGCGGCACAGATACGCAGTATTTT; CDR3 protein: CASTALGTSGTDTQYF
CDR3 length: 17; J gene: TRBJ2-3; V gene: TRBV28; D gene: TRBD2; clone size: many; CDR3 DNA: TGTGCCAGCAGTTTCTCCCCTAGCGGGGGAATCACAGATACGCAGTATTTT; CDR3 protein: CASSFSPSGGITDTQYF
CDR3 length: 13; J gene: TRBJ2-7; V gene: TRBV27; D gene: TRBD1; clone size: few; CDR3 DNA: TGTGCCAGCTCGGACAGGGTAAGGAACGAGCAGTACTTC; CDR3 protein: CASSDRVRNEQYF
CDR3 length: 18; J gene: TRBJ2-2; V gene: TRBV11-2; D gene: TRBD2; clone size: NA; CDR3 DNA: TGTGCCAGCAGCTCTCGGACTAGCGGGGTTATGAACACCGGGGAGCTGTTTTTT; CDR3 protein: CASSSRTSGVMNTGELFF
CDR3 length: 14; J gene: TRBJ1-6; V gene: TRBV12-3/TRBV12-4; D gene: NA; clone size: NA; CDR3 DNA: TGTGCCAGCAGCGGACGGATCTATAATTCACCCCTCCACTTT; CDR3 protein: CASSGRIYNSPLHF